This T cell receptor beta chain was documented in a study of beta chain features in type 1 diabetes. Whole-study findings and limits: Researchers report that Type 1 diabetes patients had moderately but significantly shorter TCRB CDR3s across all four CD4+ subsets. The study left unresolved whether HLA type influences TCRB rearrangement.

To note about this clone: The antigen is not known.

Expressed TCRB transcripts were sequenced because the isolated RNA had all been reverse transcribed beforehand. The protocol was immunoSEQ multiplex PCR, while the TCRdb copy is restricted to in-frame clones and leaves out a portion. The sample contains more than 100,000 clones, 9% of which appear only once. Germline V CDR1 and CDR2: GTSNPN, SVGIG (reference sequence). This CDR3 has 16 amino acids. Trimming left V 1 base short and J 0 bases short, with 10 bases between. The sample comprised central memory CD4+ T cells from blood. The sequence derives from a man in his thirties or forties with type 1 diabetes. V is TRBV30 and J is TRBJ2-6, with D hard to call. The CDR3 sequence is CAWSAPSGSGANVLTF. In nucleotides, the CDR3 is TGTGCCTGGAGTGCCCCCTCAGGCTCTGGGGCCAACGTCCTGACTTTC.